This T cell receptor (beta chain) comes out of a study of T cells in Graves' hyperthyroidism and ophthalmopathy. RNA transcripts gave rise to amplified TCR beta CDR3 regions. Initially, a first-round RT-PCR of the TCR CDR3 employed the HTBI primer set. TCRdb reprocessed the multiplex PCR reads with MiXCR, giving one entry per CDR3 protein. The sample carries more than 450,000 distinct CDR3 sequences, 15% to 20% recorded once. This CDR3 is 12 amino acids long. In germline, CDR1 is SEHNR, CDR2 FQNEAQ (reference sequence). The V end lost 4 bases, the J end lost 9 bases, and 7 bases lay between the germline ends. Exclusion followed for patients with uncontrolled infection, other autoimmune disease, pregnancy or lactation. Clinical symptoms, serum thyroxine, TRAb, thyroid ultrasound and orbital computed tomography informed diagnoses. This clonotype was observed a few times. Its antigen is unknown. The study, taken as a whole, reports: Most clonotypes that expanded in the thyroid above 0.001 also showed up in blood.

The source of this sequence is a middle-aged man with Graves' ophthalmopathy. This chain links TRBV7-9 with TRBJ1-6; D perhaps matches TRBD1 (6 bases). Sequences were obtained from blood. The CDR3 sequence is CASSSGASPLHF. The DNA of the CDR3 is TGTGCCAGCAGCTCGGGGGCTTCACCCCTCCACTTT.